This TCR beta chain was recorded in a study of Ad26.COV2.S vaccination and SARS-CoV-2 variants. Study conclusions and caveats: Substantial post-vaccination breadth of spike-specific CD8+ and CD4+ T cell responses was reported. Possibly, TCR breadth and depth analyses underestimated total T cell responses.

The sample's treatment: over 15 received Ad26.COV2.S at low or high dose, single or two shots; roughly five received placebo; per-sample allocation not given. Sampling occurred on day 63 after the first vaccine or placebo injection. Germline V gene data show CDR1 as LGHNA and CDR2 as YSLEER. Trimming removed 0 bases at V and 6 bases at J, with 15 bases between. The CDR3 is 16 amino acids. This clone has a handful of counts. Antigen specificity is unknown. Using immunoSEQ multiplex PCR, the repertoire was profiled, and TCRdb retains in-frame clones only, with some absent. The sample holds a few hundred thousand clones, approximately 90% seen once.

This chain links TRBV4-3 with TRBJ1-5, with a weak D call TRBD1 (5 bases). The source of this sequence is a person aged 18-60 years who received the Ad26.COV2.S COVID-19 vaccine or a placebo. The input for sequencing was peripheral blood, taken in a trial of Ad26.COV2.S vaccine versus placebo. The CDR3 is CASSQEPQGGGQPQHF. DNA of the CDR3: TGCGCCAGCAGCCAAGAACCCCAGGGAGGTGGTCAGCCCCAGCATTTT.